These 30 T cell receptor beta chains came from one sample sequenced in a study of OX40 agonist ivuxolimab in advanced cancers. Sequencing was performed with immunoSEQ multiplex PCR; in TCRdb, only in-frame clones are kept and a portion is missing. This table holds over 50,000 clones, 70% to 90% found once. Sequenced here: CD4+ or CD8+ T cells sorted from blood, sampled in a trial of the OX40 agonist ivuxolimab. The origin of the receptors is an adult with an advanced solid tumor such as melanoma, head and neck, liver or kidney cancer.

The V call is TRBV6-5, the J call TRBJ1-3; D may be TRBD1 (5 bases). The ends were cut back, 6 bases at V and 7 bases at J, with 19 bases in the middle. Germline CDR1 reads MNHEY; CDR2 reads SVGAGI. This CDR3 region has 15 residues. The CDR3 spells CASRADSAGGNTIYF. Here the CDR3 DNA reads TGTGCCAGCAGAGCCGACAGCGCGGGGGGGAACACCATATATTTT.

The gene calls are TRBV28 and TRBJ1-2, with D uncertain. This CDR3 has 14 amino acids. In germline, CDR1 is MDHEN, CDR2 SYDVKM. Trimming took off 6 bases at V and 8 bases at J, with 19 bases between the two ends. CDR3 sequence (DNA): TGTGCCAGCAGCCCCGAAGTAAAGGGTGGAGGCTACACCTTC. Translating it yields CASSPEVKGGGYTF.

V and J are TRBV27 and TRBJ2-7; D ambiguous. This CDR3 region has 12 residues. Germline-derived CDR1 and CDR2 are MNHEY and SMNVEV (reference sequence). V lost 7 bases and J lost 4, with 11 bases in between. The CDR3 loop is CASTSIGYEQYF. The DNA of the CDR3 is TGTGCCAGCACGAGCATTGGATACGAGCAGTACTTC.

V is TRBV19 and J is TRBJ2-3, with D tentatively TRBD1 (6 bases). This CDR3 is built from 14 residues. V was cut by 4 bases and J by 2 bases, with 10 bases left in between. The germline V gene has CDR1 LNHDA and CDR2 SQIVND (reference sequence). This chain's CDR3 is CASSNRETTDTQYF. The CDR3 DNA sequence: TGTGCCAGTAGTAACAGGGAGACCACAGATACGCAGTATTTT.

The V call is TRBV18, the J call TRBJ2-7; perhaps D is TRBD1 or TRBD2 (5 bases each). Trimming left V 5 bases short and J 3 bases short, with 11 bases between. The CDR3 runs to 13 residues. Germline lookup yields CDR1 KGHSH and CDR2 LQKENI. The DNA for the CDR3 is TGTGCCAGCTCAGAGGGGCAGGGCTACGAGCAGTACTTC. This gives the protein CASSEGQGYEQYF.

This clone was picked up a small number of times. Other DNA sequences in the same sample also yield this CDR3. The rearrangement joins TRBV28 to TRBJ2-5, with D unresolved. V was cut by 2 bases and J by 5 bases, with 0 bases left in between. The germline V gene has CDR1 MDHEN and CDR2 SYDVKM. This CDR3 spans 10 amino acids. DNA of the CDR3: TGTGCCAGCAGTTTAGAGACCCAGTACTTC. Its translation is CASSLETQYF.

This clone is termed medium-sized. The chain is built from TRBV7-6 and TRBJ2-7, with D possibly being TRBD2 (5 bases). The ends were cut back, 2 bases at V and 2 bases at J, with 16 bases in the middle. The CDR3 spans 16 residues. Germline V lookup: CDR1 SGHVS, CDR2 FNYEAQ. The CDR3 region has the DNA TGTGCCAGCAGCTTAAGAATGGGTAGCGAAACCTACGAGCAGTACTTC. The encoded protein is CASSLRMGSETYEQYF.

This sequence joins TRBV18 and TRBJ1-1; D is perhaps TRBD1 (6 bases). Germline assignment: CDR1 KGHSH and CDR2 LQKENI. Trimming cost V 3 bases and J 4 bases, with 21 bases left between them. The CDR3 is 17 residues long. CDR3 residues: CASSPPEGQPGRTEAFF. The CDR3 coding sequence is TGTGCCAGCTCACCGCCCGAAGGACAGCCTGGGCGCACTGAAGCTTTCTTT.

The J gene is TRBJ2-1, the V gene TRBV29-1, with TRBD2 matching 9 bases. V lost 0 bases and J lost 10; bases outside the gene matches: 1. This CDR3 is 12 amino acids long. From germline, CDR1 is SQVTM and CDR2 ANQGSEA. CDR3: CSVEELAGEQFF. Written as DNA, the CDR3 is TGCAGCGTTGAAGAGCTAGCGGGAGAGCAGTTCTTC.

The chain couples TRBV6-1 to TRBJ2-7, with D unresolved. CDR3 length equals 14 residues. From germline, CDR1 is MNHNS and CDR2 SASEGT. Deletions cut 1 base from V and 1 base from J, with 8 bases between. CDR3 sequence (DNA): TGTGCCAGCAGTGAAGACATTAGATCCTACGAGCAGTACTTC. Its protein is CASSEDIRSYEQYF.

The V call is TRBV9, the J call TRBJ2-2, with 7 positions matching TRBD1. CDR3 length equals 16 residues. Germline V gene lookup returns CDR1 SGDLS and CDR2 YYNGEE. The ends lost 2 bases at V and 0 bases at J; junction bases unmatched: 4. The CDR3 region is CASSVSTGANTGELFF. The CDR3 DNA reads TGTGCCAGCAGCGTTAGTACAGGGGCGAACACCGGGGAGCTGTTTTTT.

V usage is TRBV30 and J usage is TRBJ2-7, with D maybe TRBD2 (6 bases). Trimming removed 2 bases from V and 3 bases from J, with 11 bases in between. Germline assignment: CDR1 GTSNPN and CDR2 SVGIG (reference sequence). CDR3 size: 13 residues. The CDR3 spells CAWSRGSLYEQYF. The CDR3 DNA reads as TGTGCCTGGAGTCGGGGGAGTCTCTACGAGCAGTACTTC.

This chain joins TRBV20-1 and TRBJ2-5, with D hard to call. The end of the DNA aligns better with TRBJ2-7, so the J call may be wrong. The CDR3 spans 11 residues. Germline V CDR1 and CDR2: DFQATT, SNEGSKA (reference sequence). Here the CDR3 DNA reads TGCAGTGCCAGTACGAGACGCGAGCAGTACTTC. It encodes CSASTRREQYF.

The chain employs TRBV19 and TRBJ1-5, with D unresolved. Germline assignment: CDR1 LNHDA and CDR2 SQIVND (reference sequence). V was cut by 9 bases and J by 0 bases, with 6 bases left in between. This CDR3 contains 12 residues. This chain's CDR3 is CASRYSNQPQHF. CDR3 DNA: TGTGCCAGCAGATATAGCAATCAGCCCCAGCATTTT.

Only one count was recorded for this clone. In DNA form, the CDR3 reads TGTGCCAGCAGCGACGTAGGAGGCGAACAGGTCGATGGCTACACCTTC. It yields the protein CASSDVGGEQVDGYTF. The chain joins TRBV9 to TRBJ1-2, with a possible D match to TRBD1 (5 bases). Germline V lookup: CDR1 SGDLS, CDR2 YYNGEE. The germline V and J ends were trimmed by 3 bases and 6 bases, with 21 bases remaining between them. The CDR3 runs to 16 residues.

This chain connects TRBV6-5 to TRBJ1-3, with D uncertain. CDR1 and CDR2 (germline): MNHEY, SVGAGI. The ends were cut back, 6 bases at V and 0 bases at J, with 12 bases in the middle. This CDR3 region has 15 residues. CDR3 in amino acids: CASRDPNPSGNTIYF. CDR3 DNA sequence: TGTGCCAGCAGAGACCCAAATCCCTCTGGAAACACCATATATTTT.

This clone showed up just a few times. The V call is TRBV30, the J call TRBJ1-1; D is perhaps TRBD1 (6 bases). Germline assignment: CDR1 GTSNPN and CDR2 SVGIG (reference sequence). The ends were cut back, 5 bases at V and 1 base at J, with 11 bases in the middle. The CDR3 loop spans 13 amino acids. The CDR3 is CAWATGKNTEAFF. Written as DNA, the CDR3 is TGTGCCTGGGCCACAGGGAAGAACACTGAAGCTTTCTTT.

The CDR3, as DNA: TGTGCCAGTAGTATCGGGGGGCCCCCCATGCAGACCCAGTACTTC. It yields the protein CASSIGGPPMQTQYF. The V gene is TRBV19, the J gene TRBJ2-5, with a possible D match to TRBD2 (7 bases). The V gene lost 3 bases and the J gene lost 6 bases, with 17 bases spanning the gap. Germline CDR1 reads LNHDA; CDR2 reads SQIVND (reference sequence). This CDR3 has 15 amino acids.

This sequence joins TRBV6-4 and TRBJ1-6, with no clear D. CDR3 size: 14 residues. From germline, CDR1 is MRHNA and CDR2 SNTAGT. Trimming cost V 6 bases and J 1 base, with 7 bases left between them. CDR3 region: CASREGSYNSPLHF. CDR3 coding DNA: TGTGCCAGCAGGGAGGGTTCCTATAATTCACCCCTCCACTTT.

In DNA, the CDR3 is TGTGCCTGGAGTGGGGCTAGCGGGAACACAGATACGCAGTATTTT. Amino acid sequence: CAWSGASGNTDTQYF. The rearrangement joins TRBV30 to TRBJ2-3, with 9 nucleotides matching TRBD2. The trim removed 1 base at V and 2 bases at J, leaving 4 bases unmatched. The CDR3 runs 15 residues. The germline gives CDR1 GTSNPN, CDR2 SVGIG (reference sequence).

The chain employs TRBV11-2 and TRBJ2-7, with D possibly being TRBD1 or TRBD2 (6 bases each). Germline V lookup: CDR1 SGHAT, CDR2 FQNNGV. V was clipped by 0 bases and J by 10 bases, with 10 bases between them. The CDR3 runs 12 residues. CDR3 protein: CASSLDFGGQYF. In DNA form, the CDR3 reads TGTGCCAGCAGCTTAGATTTCGGGGGCCAGTACTTC.

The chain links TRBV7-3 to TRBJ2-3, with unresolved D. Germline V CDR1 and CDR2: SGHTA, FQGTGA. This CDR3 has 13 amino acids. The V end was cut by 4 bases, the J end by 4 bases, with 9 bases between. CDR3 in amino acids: CASSSSRSDTQYF. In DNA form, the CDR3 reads TGTGCCAGCAGCTCTTCTAGGTCAGATACGCAGTATTTT.

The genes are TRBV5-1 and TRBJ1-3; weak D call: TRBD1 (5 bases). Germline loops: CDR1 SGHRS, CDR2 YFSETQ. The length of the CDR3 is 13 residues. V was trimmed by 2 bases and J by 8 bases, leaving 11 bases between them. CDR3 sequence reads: CASSFNGADTIYF. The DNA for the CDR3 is TGCGCCAGCAGCTTTAACGGGGCGGACACCATATATTTT. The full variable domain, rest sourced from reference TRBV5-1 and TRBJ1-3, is KAGVTQTPRYLIKTRGQQVTLSCSPISGHRSVSWYQQTPGQGLQFLFEYFSETQRNKGNFPGRFSGRQFSNSRSEMNVSTLELGDSALYLCASSFNGADTIYFGEGSWLTVV.

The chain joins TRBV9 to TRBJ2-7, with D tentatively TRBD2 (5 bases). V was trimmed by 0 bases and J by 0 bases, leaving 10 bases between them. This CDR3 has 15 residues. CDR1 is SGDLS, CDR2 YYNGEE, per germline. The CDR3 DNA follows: TGTGCCAGCAGCGTAGGTGGAGGTCTCTCCTACGAGCAGTACTTC. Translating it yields CASSVGGGLSYEQYF.

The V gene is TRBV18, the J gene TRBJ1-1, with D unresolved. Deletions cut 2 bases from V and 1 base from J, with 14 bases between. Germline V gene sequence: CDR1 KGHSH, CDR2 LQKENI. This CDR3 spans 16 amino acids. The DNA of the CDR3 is TGTGCCAGCTCACCAGATCTACGGGCGACGAACACTGAAGCTTTCTTT. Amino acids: CASSPDLRATNTEAFF.

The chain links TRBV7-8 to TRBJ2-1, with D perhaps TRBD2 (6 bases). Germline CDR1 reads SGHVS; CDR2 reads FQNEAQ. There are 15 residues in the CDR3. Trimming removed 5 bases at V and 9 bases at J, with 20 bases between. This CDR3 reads CASSPAGRGGVEQFF. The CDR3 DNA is TGTGCCAGCAGCCCAGCGGGCCGCGGCGGGGTTGAGCAGTTCTTC.

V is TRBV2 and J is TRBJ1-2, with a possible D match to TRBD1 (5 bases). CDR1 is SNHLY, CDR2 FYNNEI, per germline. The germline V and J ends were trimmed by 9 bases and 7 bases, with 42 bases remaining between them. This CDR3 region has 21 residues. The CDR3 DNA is TGTGCCAGGAAATTTCGGGGGGGTGACTATAGGAAATCAGTCGCGGATCGTGGCTACACCTTC. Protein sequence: CARKFRGGDYRKSVADRGYTF.

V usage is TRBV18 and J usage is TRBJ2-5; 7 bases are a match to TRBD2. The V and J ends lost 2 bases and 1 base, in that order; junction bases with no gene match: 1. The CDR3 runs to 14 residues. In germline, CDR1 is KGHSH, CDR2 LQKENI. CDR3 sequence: CASSPGEGQETQYF. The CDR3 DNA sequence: TGTGCCAGCTCACCAGGGGAGGGCCAAGAGACCCAGTACTTC.

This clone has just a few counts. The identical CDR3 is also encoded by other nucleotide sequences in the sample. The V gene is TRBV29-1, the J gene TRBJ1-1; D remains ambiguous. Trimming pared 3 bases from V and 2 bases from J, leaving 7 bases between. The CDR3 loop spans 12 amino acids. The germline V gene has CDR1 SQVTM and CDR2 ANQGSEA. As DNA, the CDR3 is TGCAGCGTTGATCGACCTAACACTGAAGCTTTCTTT. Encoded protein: CSVDRPNTEAFF.

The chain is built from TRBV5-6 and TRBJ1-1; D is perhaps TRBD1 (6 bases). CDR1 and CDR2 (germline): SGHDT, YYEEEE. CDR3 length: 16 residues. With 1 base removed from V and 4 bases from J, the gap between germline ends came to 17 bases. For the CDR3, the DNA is TGTGCCAGCAGCTTGTGGGGGATTTTGGGGGCCACTGAAGCTTTCTTT. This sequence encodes CASSLWGILGATEAFF. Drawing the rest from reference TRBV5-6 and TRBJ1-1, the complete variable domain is DAGVTQSPTHLIKTRGQQVTLRCSPKSGHDTVSWYQQALGQGPQFIFQYYEEEERQRGNFPDRFSGHQFPNYSSELNVNALLLGDSALYLCASSLWGILGATEAFFGQGTRLTVV.